The 31 T cell receptor beta chains given below trace back to one sample, sequenced in a study of a mutant IDH1 vaccine in newly diagnosed glioma (dated by TCRdb to about 2021). Their antigens are not known. The library was prepared using the immunoSEQ multiplex PCR assay. TCRdb obtained this table from immuneACCESS and retained in-frame rearrangements with V and J assigned. These tables miss some clones; where compared with another copy, unresolved V genes account for less than half of the shortfall, and the remainder is unexplained. The sample contains 35,000 to 45,000 clones, 80% of them found a single time. Roughly 16% of the sample is held by the ten biggest clonotypes. Taken with the paper, the label for time point translates to: week 11, during vaccination. Each vaccine dose, consisting of 300 ug of a 20-mer mutant IDH1 peptide in Montanide, was administered subcutaneously with topical imiquimod.

This sample comprised peripheral blood mononuclear cells (PBMCs), obtained from a glioma patient whose treatment included an IDH1 peptide vaccine. These receptors were obtained from a woman aged 25 to 39 with glioma. Some clones in this sample may be carry-over from other donors' samples.

The DNA for the CDR3 is TGTGCCAGCAGCTTGGAGGACAGGCCTAACTATGGCTACACCTTC. This translates into CASSLEDRPNYGYTF. This sequence joins TRBV5-4 and TRBJ1-2, with 7 bases aligning to TRBD1. The CDR3 extends over 15 amino acids. In germline, CDR1 is SGHNT, CDR2 YYREEE (reference sequence). V was clipped by 0 bases and J by 0 bases; unmatched bases: 2.

This chain links TRBV4-1 with TRBJ2-3, with 16 bases that match TRBD2. Germline V lookup: CDR1 MGHRA, CDR2 YSYEKL. The V and J ends lost 3 bases and 3 bases, in that order; junction bases with no gene match: 6. The CDR3 is 18 residues long. The CDR3 sequence is CASSQGLAGGPLTDTQYF. CDR3 DNA sequence: TGCGCCAGCAGCCAGGGACTAGCGGGAGGGCCGCTTACAGATACGCAGTATTTT.

This clone was seen just once. The chain combines TRBV9 with TRBJ1-3; D ambiguous. In germline, CDR1 is SGDLS, CDR2 YYNGEE. The CDR3 is made up of 15 amino acids. V was trimmed by 0 bases and J by 4 bases, leaving 11 bases between them. The CDR3 nucleotides are TGTGCCAGCAGCGTAGAGGTGGCAGGCGGAAACACCATATATTTT. Its protein is CASSVEVAGGNTIYF.

The CDR3 sequence: CASSLVGDFTEAFF. The CDR3 bases are TGCGCCAGCAGCTTGGTTGGCGATTTCACTGAAGCTTTCTTT. This chain uses TRBV5-1 with TRBJ1-1; D not certain. V dropped 0 bases and J dropped 4 bases, with 10 bases sitting between them. The CDR3 totals 14 residues. Germline V gives CDR1 SGHRS, CDR2 YFSETQ.

The V and J genes are TRBV27 and TRBJ1-1; possible D gene TRBD1, 6 bases. The V gene lost 3 bases and the J gene lost 2 bases, with 10 bases spanning the gap. CDR3 length: 14 amino acids. The germline CDR1 and CDR2 sequences are MNHEY and SMNVEV (reference sequence). The CDR3 region has the DNA TGTGCCAGCAGTTTTACAGGGCCCAACACTGAAGCTTTCTTT. It specifies CASSFTGPNTEAFF.

The chain employs TRBV10-3 and TRBJ2-1, with a weak D call TRBD1 (5 bases). V was cut by 4 bases and J by 5 bases, with 12 bases left in between. Germline lookup yields CDR1 ENHRY and CDR2 SYGVKD. There are 14 residues in the CDR3. For the CDR3, the DNA is TGTGCCATCAGTGGGTCGGACATCCACAATGAGCAGTTCTTC. Translated, it gives CAISGSDIHNEQFF.

The chain couples TRBV5-4 to TRBJ2-4; 7 nucleotides agree with TRBD1. The CDR3 extends over 13 amino acids. The V and J ends lost 4 bases and 9 bases, in that order; junction bases with no gene match: 7. Per germline, CDR1 SGHNT and CDR2 YYREEE (reference sequence). CDR3 nucleotides: TGTGCCAGCAGCCGGACAGGAGTTGCCATTCAGTACTTC. Translation: CASSRTGVAIQYF. Using reference TRBV5-4 and TRBJ2-4 for the parts outside the CDR3, the full variable domain is ETGVTQSPTHLIKTRGQQVTLRCSSQSGHNTVSWYQQALGQGPQFIFQYYREEENGRGNFPPRFSGLQFPNYSSELNVNALELDDSALYLCASSRTGVAIQYFGAGTRLSVL.

This clone ranks as medium-sized. This sequence joins TRBV7-3 and TRBJ1-2, with D perhaps TRBD1 (5 bases). Germline CDR1 is SGHTA and CDR2 is FQGTGA. CDR3 length: 13 amino acids. V shed 7 bases and J shed 4 bases, with 13 bases lying between them. DNA of the CDR3: TGTGCCAGCACCTTTGGGGCCCGCTATGGCTACACCTTC. Translating it yields CASTFGARYGYTF.

This chain links TRBV28 with TRBJ2-7, with D perhaps matching TRBD1 (5 bases). Germline-derived CDR1 and CDR2 are MDHEN and SYDVKM. Trimming stripped 1 base from V and 5 bases from J, with 9 bases between. There are 13 residues in the CDR3. CDR3 bases: TGTGCCAGCAGTTTATACCCACAGGACGAGCAGTACTTC. Its translation: CASSLYPQDEQYF.

V usage is TRBV14 and J usage is TRBJ2-3; the match to TRBD1 covers 7 bases. This CDR3 has 15 amino acids. With 2 bases clipped from V and 0 bases from J, the junction kept 2 bases outside the gene matches. Germline V CDR1 and CDR2: SGHDN, FVKESK. The CDR3 reads CASSQRTGSTDTQYF. In nucleotides, the CDR3 is TGTGCCAGCAGCCAAAGGACAGGTAGCACAGATACGCAGTATTTT.

This chain joins TRBV7-2 and TRBJ1-5; D is possibly TRBD1 (5 bases). The CDR3 loop spans 15 amino acids. V was shortened by 2 bases and J by 2 bases, with 10 bases between the two germline ends. In germline, CDR1 is SGHTA, CDR2 FQGNSA. The CDR3 region is CASSLRDGGNQPQHF. In DNA form, the CDR3 reads TGTGCCAGCAGCTTAAGGGACGGCGGCAATCAGCCCCAGCATTTT.

The V and J genes are TRBV6-6 and TRBJ2-5; the match to TRBD2 covers 12 bases. CDR1 and CDR2 from the germline V gene are MNHNY and SVGAGI (reference sequence). This CDR3 region has 14 residues. The V gene end was trimmed by 8 bases and the J gene end by 7 bases; junction bases not matched to a gene: 8. The CDR3 is CASLQLAGGSTQYF. DNA for the CDR3: TGTGCCAGCCTCCAACTAGCGGGAGGATCGACCCAGTACTTC.

The chain combines TRBV19 with TRBJ1-1, with D uncertain. The CDR3 runs 14 residues. The V end lost 7 bases, the J end lost 0 bases, and 12 bases lay between the germline ends. The V gene's germline CDR1 is LNHDA and CDR2 SQIVND (reference sequence). The CDR3 is CASKGYPMNTEAFF. CDR3 sequence (DNA): TGTGCCAGTAAGGGTTATCCCATGAACACTGAAGCTTTCTTT. Complete variable domain (other parts from reference TRBV19 and TRBJ1-1): DGGITQSPKYLFRKEGQNVTLSCEQNLNHDAMYWYRQDPGQGLRLIYYSQIVNDFQKGDIAEGYSVSREKKESFPLTVTSAQKNPTAFYLCASKGYPMNTEAFFGQGTRLTVV.

The V call is TRBV28, the J call TRBJ2-2; 9 bases line up with TRBD2. Germline V CDR1 and CDR2: MDHEN, SYDVKM. V gave up 8 bases and J gave up 6 bases; unmatched junction bases: 10. The CDR3 has 15 residues. CDR3 nucleotides: TGTGCCAGCTTGGGTGGCGGGAGGGATGCCGGGGAGCTGTTTTTT. Protein: CASLGGGRDAGELFF. Together with reference TRBV28 and TRBJ2-2, the CDR3 gives the full variable domain: DVKVTQSSRYLVKRTGEKVFLECVQDMDHENMFWYRQDPGLGLRLIYFSYDVKMKEKGDIPEGYSVSREKKERFSLILESASTNQTSMYLCASLGGGRDAGELFFGEGSRLTVL.

This chain joins TRBV4-1 and TRBJ2-2, with a weak D call TRBD2 (5 bases). The CDR3 runs 13 residues. V lost 9 bases and J 4 bases, leaving 12 bases between the germline ends. Germline values: CDR1 MGHRA, CDR2 YSYEKL. This chain's CDR3 is CASRSSGTGELFF. The CDR3 DNA reads TGCGCCAGTCGATCAAGCGGCACCGGGGAGCTGTTTTTT.

The chain joins TRBV7-9 to TRBJ2-7, with 10 bases aligning to TRBD1. In germline, CDR1 is SEHNR, CDR2 FQNEAQ (reference sequence). Trimming at V came to 4 bases and at J to 5 bases, leaving 14 bases not matched to a gene. This CDR3 has 17 amino acids. This chain's CDR3 is CASSWPDLGTGENEQYF. CDR3 nucleotides: TGTGCCAGCAGCTGGCCAGATCTCGGGACAGGGGAGAACGAGCAGTACTTC. Full variable domain (remainder filled in from reference TRBV7-9 and TRBJ2-7): DTGVSQNPRHKITKRGQNVTFRCDPISEHNRLYWYRQTLGQGPEFLTYFQNEAQLEKSRLLSDRFSAERPKGSFSTLEIQRTEQGDSAMYLCASSWPDLGTGENEQYFGPGTRLTVT.

In nucleotides, the CDR3 is TGTGCCAGCAGCTTAGAGTCTGGAAACACCATATATTTT. It is translated as CASSLESGNTIYF. This chain links TRBV7-2 with TRBJ1-3; D not resolved. Germline CDR1 reads SGHTA; CDR2 reads FQGNSA. The CDR3 totals 13 residues. V gave up 1 base and J gave up 1 base, with 2 bases separating them.

In its sample, this clone ranks as medium-sized. The rearrangement uses TRBV10-3 and TRBJ2-7; the match to TRBD1 covers 7 bases. Unmatched junction bases numbered 7, after V lost 2 bases and J lost 3 bases. CDR3 size: 15 residues. Germline V gene sequence: CDR1 ENHRY, CDR2 SYGVKD. DNA of the CDR3: TGTGCCATCAGTGAGGTGGGACAGAGAAACTACGAGCAGTACTTC. Protein sequence: CAISEVGQRNYEQYF.

This sequence joins TRBV6-5 and TRBJ2-1; a weak D match, TRBD2 (6 bases). CDR3 length: 13 amino acids. Trimming cost V 2 bases and J 8 bases, with 10 bases left between them. CDR1 and CDR2 from the germline V gene are MNHEY and SVGAGI. CDR3 in DNA: TGTGCCAGCAGTTACGGGGGGTGGGATGAGCAGTTCTTC. This gives the protein CASSYGGWDEQFF.

The rearrangement links TRBV19 to TRBJ2-7, with a tentative D call TRBD1 (6 bases). Germline V lookup: CDR1 LNHDA, CDR2 SQIVND (reference sequence). The CDR3 runs to 15 residues. Trimming removed 3 bases at V and 6 bases at J, with 18 bases between. The CDR3 DNA sequence: TGTGCCAGTAGTATCAGGGCAGGGGCGCGGGTCGAGCAGTACTTC. Translated: CASSIRAGARVEQYF.

The V call is TRBV27, the J call TRBJ1-4; TRBD1 is a possible D gene (6 bases). Germline V CDR1 and CDR2: MNHEY, SMNVEV (reference sequence). V lost 1 base and J 7 bases, leaving 13 bases between the germline ends. The CDR3 extends over 15 amino acids. The CDR3 DNA reads TGTGCCAGCAGTTTATACCGGACAGCGGGTGAAAAACTGTTTTTT. It translates to CASSLYRTAGEKLFF.

The CDR3 nucleotides are TGTGCCAGCAGTTTTTGCGAGCAGTACTTC. Translated, it gives CASSFCEQYF. The chain joins TRBV27 to TRBJ2-7; D remains ambiguous. Germline V gene data show CDR1 as MNHEY and CDR2 as SMNVEV (reference sequence). Trimming removed 3 bases at V and 6 bases at J, with 3 bases between. The CDR3 sequence is 10 residues long.

To note about this clone: One end of the junction does not line up with germline, which may come from a read error. The CDR3 bases are TGTGCCAGCAATGAATTCGGGACCGCCTACGAGCAGTACTTC. Translation gives CASNEFGTAYEQYF. The chain joins TRBV6-1 to TRBJ2-7, with D possibly being TRBD1 or TRBD2 (5 bases each). The CDR3 has 14 amino acids. CDR1 and CDR2 from the germline V gene are MNHNS and SASEGT.

The chain is built from TRBV9 and TRBJ2-7; D possibly corresponds to TRBD2 (6 bases). Per germline, CDR1 SGDLS and CDR2 YYNGEE. The germline V and J ends were trimmed by 0 bases and 5 bases, with 15 bases remaining between them. The CDR3 loop spans 15 amino acids. The CDR3 DNA reads as TGTGCCAGCAGCGTAGTCGGGGGTCCAGGCGACGAGCAGTACTTC. Protein sequence: CASSVVGGPGDEQYF.

The chain is built from TRBV4-2 and TRBJ2-7; 10 bases fit TRBD2. After removal of 0 bases from V and 3 bases from J, the junction contained 5 bases not matched to a gene. The V gene's germline CDR1 is LGHNA and CDR2 YNFKEQ. This CDR3 is 16 amino acids long. In DNA form, the CDR3 reads TGTGCCAGCAGCCAAGATCCGGCTAGCGGGAGCTACGAGCAGTACTTC. Protein sequence: CASSQDPASGSYEQYF.

V and J are TRBV29-1 and TRBJ2-7; D might be TRBD2 (6 bases). This CDR3 comprises 14 residues. Trimming took 2 bases from V and 1 from J, leaving 12 bases between them. The germline gives CDR1 SQVTM, CDR2 ANQGSEA. CDR3 sequence (DNA): TGCAGCGTTGAACGGGTCGGGAGTTCCTACGAGCAGTACTTC. Translating it yields CSVERVGSSYEQYF.

J is TRBJ2-1 and V is TRBV28; no firm D call. The ends were cut back, 3 bases at V and 0 bases at J, with 6 bases in the middle. Germline V gene sequence: CDR1 MDHEN, CDR2 SYDVKM. The CDR3 has 14 residues. CDR3 sequence: CASSFLSSYNEQFF. The CDR3 DNA reads TGTGCCAGCAGTTTTCTGAGCTCCTACAATGAGCAGTTCTTC.

The rearrangement uses TRBV30 and TRBJ1-4, with 7 positions matching TRBD1. Trimming removed 3 bases from V and 6 bases from J; junction bases left unmatched: 10. The CDR3 contains 15 residues. Germline V lookup: CDR1 GTSNPN, CDR2 SVGIG (reference sequence). The CDR3 DNA is TGTGCCTGGAGCCAGGGGGACGGCCTGTATGAAAAACTGTTTTTT. Translation gives CAWSQGDGLYEKLFF.

The DNA for the CDR3 is TGCGCCAGCAGCCTTGGGGACAGGAACACTGAAGCTTTCTTT. It encodes CASSLGDRNTEAFF. The chain recombines TRBV4-1 with TRBJ1-1; 7 bases are shared with TRBD1. The V gene end was trimmed by 4 bases and the J gene end by 1 base; junction bases not matched to a gene: 3. Germline-derived CDR1 and CDR2 are MGHRA and YSYEKL. The CDR3 is 14 residues long.

The CDR3 sequence: CASTSNPSGAEAFF. The CDR3 coding sequence is TGTGCCAGCACCTCAAACCCCTCGGGTGCTGAAGCTTTCTTT. The genes are TRBV28 and TRBJ1-1, with D unclear. V was clipped by 7 bases and J by 6 bases, with 18 bases between them. CDR3 length: 14 amino acids. Germline CDR1 is MDHEN and CDR2 is SYDVKM. The variable domain in full, with the rest retrieved from reference TRBV28 and TRBJ1-1, is DVKVTQSSRYLVKRTGEKVFLECVQDMDHENMFWYRQDPGLGLRLIYFSYDVKMKEKGDIPEGYSVSREKKERFSLILESASTNQTSMYLCASTSNPSGAEAFFGQGTRLTVV.

The J gene is TRBJ2-7, the V gene TRBV5-1; 7 positions match TRBD1. V was pared by 7 bases and J by 0 bases, with 4 bases of the junction left unmatched. The germline V gene encodes CDR1 SGHRS and CDR2 YFSETQ. This CDR3 has 13 amino acids. DNA of the CDR3: TGCGCCAGCCGACGGGACAGCTCCTACGAGCAGTACTTC. Its protein is CASRRDSSYEQYF.